Presented here are 18 T cell receptor beta chains from one specimen sequenced in a study of cytomegalovirus exposure and HLA in healthy donors. Use of 60 Vbeta and 13 Jbeta primers characterized the PCR. Produced via immunoSEQ multiplex PCR; TCRdb's table is partial and in-frame only. The table has about 140,000 clones, about four fifths seen once; the top ten hold under 5%. Material for sequencing was PBMCs. The receptors derive from a man aged 40-49 years in good health and CMV-seronegative.

This chain uses TRBV6-5 with TRBJ1-1; weak D call: TRBD1 (6 bases). Germline assignment: CDR1 MNHEY and CDR2 SVGAGI. Trimming took off 5 bases at V and 5 bases at J, with 12 bases between the two ends. This CDR3 has 13 residues. Written as DNA, the CDR3 is TGTGCCAGCAGTAGATCAGACAGGACTGAAGCTTTCTTT. Translated, it gives CASSRSDRTEAFF.

The chain couples TRBV6-5 to TRBJ1-4, with D hard to call. There are 13 residues in the CDR3. Germline lookup yields CDR1 MNHEY and CDR2 SVGAGI. The V gene lost 6 bases and the J gene lost 9 bases, with 14 bases spanning the gap. The CDR3 nucleotides read TGTGCCAGCAGCCTTACCACGAAGCAAAAACTGTTTTTT. Translation: CASSLTTKQKLFF.

The table lists this clone with many counts. The chain couples TRBV27 to TRBJ1-1, with D maybe TRBD1 (6 bases). Germline V lookup: CDR1 MNHEY, CDR2 SMNVEV (reference sequence). CDR3 size: 14 residues. The germline V and J ends were trimmed by 1 base and 1 base, with 7 bases remaining between them. Written as DNA, the CDR3 is TGTGCCAGCAGTTTATACAGGGCGAACACTGAAGCTTTCTTT. It encodes CASSLYRANTEAFF.

The J gene is TRBJ1-1, the V gene TRBV7-9, with 7 bases identical to TRBD1. This CDR3 region has 15 residues. Trimming at V came to 5 bases and at J to 0 bases, leaving 6 bases not matched to a gene. Per germline, CDR1 SEHNR and CDR2 FQNEAQ (reference sequence). The CDR3 sequence is CASSLRTGMNTEAFF. The CDR3 bases are TGTGCCAGCAGCCTAAGGACAGGCATGAACACTGAAGCTTTCTTT.

This clone was counted between two and nine times. The chain recombines TRBV2 with TRBJ1-5; D may be TRBD1 (6 bases). The CDR3 is made up of 15 amino acids. CDR1 is SNHLY and CDR2 is FYNNEI in the germline V gene. The germline V and J ends were trimmed by 5 bases and 1 base, with 12 bases remaining between them. The CDR3 DNA follows: TGTGCCAGCAGTCCGGACAGAATCAGCAATCAGCCCCAGCATTTT. This encodes CASSPDRISNQPQHF.

This chain joins TRBV19 and TRBJ2-7; the D is unclear. The CDR3 sequence is 13 residues long. Trimming pared 3 bases from V and 3 bases from J, leaving 9 bases between. CDR1 LNHDA and CDR2 SQIVND come from the germline V gene (reference sequence). The CDR3 region has the DNA TGTGCCAGTAGTATCAACGCGGTCTACGAGCAGTACTTC. This translates into CASSINAVYEQYF. Drawing the rest from reference TRBV19 and TRBJ2-7, the complete variable domain is DGGITQSPKYLFRKEGQNVTLSCEQNLNHDAMYWYRQDPGQGLRLIYYSQIVNDFQKGDIAEGYSVSREKKESFPLTVTSAQKNPTAFYLCASSINAVYEQYFGPGTRLTVT.

This rearrangement joins TRBV5-4 to TRBJ1-3, with a weak D call TRBD1 (6 bases). Trimming stripped 0 bases from V and 3 bases from J, with 10 bases between. This CDR3 is built from 15 residues. Germline CDR1 is SGHNT and CDR2 is YYREEE (reference sequence). DNA of the CDR3: TGTGCCAGCAGCTTGGCGACAGGTATTGGAAACACCATATATTTT. Its translation is CASSLATGIGNTIYF.

The CDR3 nucleotides read TGTGCCAGCAGCTTCGGGACAAGGGAAGAGACCCAGTACTTC. Its protein product is CASSFGTREETQYF. The genes are TRBV5-4 and TRBJ2-5; D is perhaps TRBD1 (6 bases). The CDR3 is made up of 14 amino acids. Germline V gene sequence: CDR1 SGHNT, CDR2 YYREEE (reference sequence). V lost 2 bases, J lost 3 bases, and 11 bases lay in between.

V gene TRBV7-9 combines with J gene TRBJ1-4; TRBD1 matches 7 bases. The V gene's germline CDR1 is SEHNR and CDR2 FQNEAQ (reference sequence). Losses at the gene ends were 5 bases for V and 8 bases for J; bases not matched to a gene: 11. The CDR3 loop spans 15 amino acids. The CDR3 sequence: CASSGPTGRKEKLFF. In DNA form, the CDR3 reads TGTGCCAGCAGCGGACCGACAGGGAGGAAGGAAAAACTGTTTTTT.

The chain uses TRBV7-9 and TRBJ1-1; D may be TRBD1 (5 bases). This CDR3 is built from 14 residues. Germline V gene data show CDR1 as SEHNR and CDR2 as FQNEAQ (reference sequence). Trimming removed 3 bases from V and 2 bases from J, with 10 bases in between. This CDR3 reads CASSFGAANTEAFF. CDR3 nucleotide sequence: TGTGCCAGCAGCTTTGGGGCGGCTAACACTGAAGCTTTCTTT.

The V call is TRBV7-9, the J call TRBJ1-1; D remains ambiguous. V lost 5 bases to trimming and J lost 10 bases, with 14 bases between them. The CDR3 is 12 amino acids. CDR1 and CDR2 (germline): SEHNR, FQNEAQ (reference sequence). In DNA form, the CDR3 reads TGTGCCAGCAGCCTCGTGCAGTTCCCAGCTTTCTTT. Its translation: CASSLVQFPAFF.

This chain uses TRBV6-1 with TRBJ1-2; possible D gene TRBD1, 6 bases. The V gene lost 6 bases and the J gene lost 4 bases, with 9 bases spanning the gap. Germline values: CDR1 MNHNS, CDR2 SASEGT. The CDR3 spans 12 residues. In DNA form, the CDR3 reads TGTGCCAGCAGCCAGGGGACCTATGGCTACACCTTC. This translates into CASSQGTYGYTF.

The rearrangement joins TRBV27 to TRBJ1-1; 7 bases match TRBD1. J gave up 1 base and V 2 bases, and 4 bases lay outside the gene matches. CDR3 length: 15 residues. Germline V lookup: CDR1 MNHEY, CDR2 SMNVEV (reference sequence). CDR3 nucleotide sequence: TGTGCCAGCAGTTTACGGCAGGGGGGGAACACTGAAGCTTTCTTT. This encodes CASSLRQGGNTEAFF.

This chain connects TRBV6-5 to TRBJ1-1; TRBD1 matches at 7 bases. V lost 7 bases and J lost 1; bases outside the gene matches: 6. The CDR3 totals 14 residues. CDR1 is MNHEY, CDR2 SVGAGI, per germline. The CDR3 nucleotides read TGTGCCAGCAAGAGACAGGGCGGGAACACTGAAGCTTTCTTT. Its translation: CASKRQGGNTEAFF.

The chain employs TRBV5-1 and TRBJ1-1; D call uncertain. Deletions cut 2 bases from V and 1 base from J, with 9 bases between. This CDR3 region has 14 residues. Germline assignment: CDR1 SGHRS and CDR2 YFSETQ. This chain's CDR3 is CASSLDNRNTEAFF. In DNA form, the CDR3 reads TGCGCCAGCAGCTTAGACAATAGGAACACTGAAGCTTTCTTT.

This sequence joins TRBV28 and TRBJ2-2; D possibly corresponds to TRBD1 (5 bases). Germline CDR1 is MDHEN and CDR2 is SYDVKM. Trimming pared 6 bases from V and 3 bases from J, leaving 14 bases between. The CDR3 totals 15 residues. In nucleotides, the CDR3 is TGTGCCAGCAGGCAGGGCTCAATTTACACCGGGGAGCTGTTTTTT. The encoded protein is CASRQGSIYTGELFF.

The V call is TRBV27, the J call TRBJ1-1; 10 nucleotides match TRBD1. V lost 5 bases and J lost 5; bases outside the gene matches: 11. CDR3 length: 16 amino acids. The V gene's germline CDR1 is MNHEY and CDR2 SMNVEV (reference sequence). The CDR3 DNA reads TGTGCCAGCAGTCCCCGGACAGGGGGAGTGGGTACTGAAGCTTTCTTT. This encodes CASSPRTGGVGTEAFF.

This chain links TRBV28 with TRBJ1-2; D is ambiguous. The germline V gene has CDR1 MDHEN and CDR2 SYDVKM. The germline V and J ends were trimmed by 3 bases and 10 bases, with 15 bases remaining between them. The CDR3 totals 13 residues. The CDR3 sequence is CASSLVSPSVYTF. The CDR3 coding sequence is TGTGCCAGCAGTTTGGTTAGCCCGAGCGTCTACACCTTC.